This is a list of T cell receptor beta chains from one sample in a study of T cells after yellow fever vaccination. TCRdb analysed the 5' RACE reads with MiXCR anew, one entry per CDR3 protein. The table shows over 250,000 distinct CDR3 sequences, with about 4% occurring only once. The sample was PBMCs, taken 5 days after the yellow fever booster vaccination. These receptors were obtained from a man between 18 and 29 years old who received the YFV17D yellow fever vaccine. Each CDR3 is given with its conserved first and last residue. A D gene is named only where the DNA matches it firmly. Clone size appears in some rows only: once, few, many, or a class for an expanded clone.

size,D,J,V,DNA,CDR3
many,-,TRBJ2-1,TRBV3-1,TGTGCCAGCAGCCAAGGCCTGGCCCAAAAGGAGAAGTTCTTC,CASSQGLAQKEKFF
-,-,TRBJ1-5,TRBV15,TGTGCCACCAGCAGATCGAAGGGGCTTGATCAGCCCCAGCATTTT,CATSRSKGLDQPQHF
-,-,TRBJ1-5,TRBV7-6,TGTGCCAGCAGCTTAGGGACAGCTTATGGCAATCAGCCCCAGCATTTT,CASSLGTAYGNQPQHF
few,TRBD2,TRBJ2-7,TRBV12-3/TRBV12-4,TGTGCCAGCAGGACGGGACTAGCGGCCTCCTACGAGCAGTACTTC,CASRTGLAASYEQYF
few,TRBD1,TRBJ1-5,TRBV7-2,TGTGCCAGCAGCTTATACGGGACAGATAGCAATCAGCCCCAGCATTTT,CASSLYGTDSNQPQHF
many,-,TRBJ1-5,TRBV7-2,TGTGCCAGCAGCTCTTGGACAGACCAGCCCCAGCATTTT,CASSSWTDQPQHF
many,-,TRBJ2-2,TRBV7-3,TGTGCCAGCAGAACCGGGACTGGAGACACCGGGGAGCTGTTTTTT,CASRTGTGDTGELFF
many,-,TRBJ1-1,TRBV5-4,TGTGCCAGCAGCTCCTTGGGAGGGAACACTGAAGCTTTCTTT,CASSSLGGNTEAFF
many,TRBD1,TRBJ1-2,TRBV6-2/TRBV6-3,TGTGCCAGCCATTTGGCGGGACAGTCCTACTATGGCTACACCTTC,CASHLAGQSYYGYTF
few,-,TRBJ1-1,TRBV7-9,TGTGCCAGCAGCTTGCCCTGGGATGACACTGAAGCTTTCTTT,CASSLPWDDTEAFF
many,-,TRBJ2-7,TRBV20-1,TGCAGTGCTAGTGGTACAGGGCTTACCTACGAGCAGTACTTC,CSASGTGLTYEQYF
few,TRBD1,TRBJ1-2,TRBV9,TGTGCCAGCAGCCATTTTTCGACAGGGAACTATGGCTACACCTTC,CASSHFSTGNYGYTF
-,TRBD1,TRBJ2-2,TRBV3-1,TGTGCCAGCAGCCAAATTCAGGGGGCAGCCGGGGAGCTGTTTTTT,CASSQIQGAAGELFF
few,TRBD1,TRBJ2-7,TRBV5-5,TGTGCCAGCAGTTACGACAGGGGGAGAACCTACGAGCAGTACTTC,CASSYDRGRTYEQYF
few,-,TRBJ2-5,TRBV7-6,TGTGCCAGCAGCAACGGGGGGACCCAGTACTTC,CASSNGGTQYF
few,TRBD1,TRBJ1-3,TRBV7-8,TGTGCCAGCAGTCGATCCGGGGACAGGGTTGGAAACACCATATATTTT,CASSRSGDRVGNTIYF
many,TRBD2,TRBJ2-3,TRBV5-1,TGCGCCAGCAGCTTGAACGGGGGGGACACAGATACGCAGTATTTT,CASSLNGGDTDTQYF
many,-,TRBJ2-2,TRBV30,TGTGCCTGGAGTGAGATATGGGGTACCGGGGAGCTGTTTTTT,CAWSEIWGTGELFF
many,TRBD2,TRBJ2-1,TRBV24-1,TGTGCCACCAGTGACCTTCGCGGGGGGGCTGGAACCTACAATGAGCAGTTCTTC,CATSDLRGGAGTYNEQFF
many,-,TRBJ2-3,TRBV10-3,TGTGCCATCAGTGAAGGGACCGGCACAGATACGCAGTATTTT,CAISEGTGTDTQYF
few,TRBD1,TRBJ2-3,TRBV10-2,TGCGCCACTCCGGGACAGGGAACAGATACGCAGTATTTT,CATPGQGTDTQYF
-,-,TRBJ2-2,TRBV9,TGTGCCAGCAGCGTAAACTCCCGAGGGGAGCTGTTTTTT,CASSVNSRGELFF
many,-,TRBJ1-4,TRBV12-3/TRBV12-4,TGTGCCAGCAGACCGGGGACCGCAGACTGGGATGAAAAACTGTTTTTT,CASRPGTADWDEKLFF
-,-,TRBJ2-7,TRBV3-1,TGTGCCAGCAGCCAAGATGCACAGGCCGGCCGAGAGCAGTACTTC,CASSQDAQAGREQYF
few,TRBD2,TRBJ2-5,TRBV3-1,TGTGCCAGCAGCCAAGGGCCTAGCGGGGGACAAGAGACCCAGTACTTC,CASSQGPSGGQETQYF
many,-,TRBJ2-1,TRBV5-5,TGTGCCAGCAGCTTGGGGGCCAACTCCTACAATGAGCAGTTCTTC,CASSLGANSYNEQFF
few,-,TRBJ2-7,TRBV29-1,TGCAGCGCTGGGGCTGCAGGCCACGAGCAGTACTTC,CSAGAAGHEQYF
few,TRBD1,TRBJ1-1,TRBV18,TGTGCCAGCTCCCCCACTCCGACAGGGCAGAACACTGAAGCTTTCTTT,CASSPTPTGQNTEAFF
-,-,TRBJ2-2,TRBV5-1,TGCGCCAGCAGCATTAGTCCGAACACCGGGGAGCTGTTTTTT,CASSISPNTGELFF
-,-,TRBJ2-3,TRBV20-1,TGCAGTGCTAGAGTGCCGGCCGGCACAGATACGCAGTATTTT,CSARVPAGTDTQYF
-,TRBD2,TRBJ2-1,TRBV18,TGTGCCAGCTCACCCCGATCGGGGGCTAGCGGGGGGCCTTACAATGAGCAGTTCTTC,CASSPRSGASGGPYNEQFF
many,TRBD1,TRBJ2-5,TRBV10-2,TGCGCCAGCAGTGAGACGACAGGGATCGGAGAGACCCAGTACTTC,CASSETTGIGETQYF
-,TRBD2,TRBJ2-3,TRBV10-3,TGTGCCATCAGTGAGTCGACTAGCGGGGGGGCAGATACGCAGTATTTT,CAISESTSGGADTQYF
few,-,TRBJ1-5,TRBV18,TGTGCCAGCTCACCACTGGACGGTAGCAATCAGCCCCAGCATTTT,CASSPLDGSNQPQHF
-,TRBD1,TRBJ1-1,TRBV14,TGTGCCAGCAGCCGAGGACAGGTTGAAGCTTTCTTT,CASSRGQVEAFF
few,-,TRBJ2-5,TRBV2,TGTGCCAGCTCCCTAAGGGAAGAGACCCAGTACTTC,CASSLREETQYF
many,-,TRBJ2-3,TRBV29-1,TGCAGCGTACAACTAGATCTGGCAGATACGCAGTATTTT,CSVQLDLADTQYF
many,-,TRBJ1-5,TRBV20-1,TGCAGTGCCCTTCTCAACCCCGGGGCAGTCTTCTTTGGCAATCAGCCCCAGCATTTT,CSALLNPGAVFFGNQPQHF
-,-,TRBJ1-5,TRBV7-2,TGTGCCAGCAGCTTAAGGGGCCCACCCAATCAGCCCCAGCATTTT,CASSLRGPPNQPQHF
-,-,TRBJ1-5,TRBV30,TGTGCCTGGAATACAGGGAATAGCAATCAGCCCCAGCATTTT,CAWNTGNSNQPQHF
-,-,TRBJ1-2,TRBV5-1,TGCGCCAGCAGCTTGGGCCCTGACCTACGAAGACAGGATTCGTATGGCTACACCTTC,CASSLGPDLRRQDSYGYTF
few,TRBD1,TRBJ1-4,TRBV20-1,TGCAGTGCTTGGGACAGCGATGCAACTAATGAAAAACTGTTTTTT,CSAWDSDATNEKLFF
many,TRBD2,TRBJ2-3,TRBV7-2,TGTGCCAGCAGCCCGCAAGCGGGGAGGACAGATACGCAGTATTTT,CASSPQAGRTDTQYF
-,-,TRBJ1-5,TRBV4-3,TGCGCCAGCAGCCAAGAGGAGGACTTGGAGCCCCAGCATTTT,CASSQEEDLEPQHF
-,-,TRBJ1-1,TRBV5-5,TGTGCCAGCACCCGAAGAGAGAACACTGAAGCTTTCTTT,CASTRRENTEAFF
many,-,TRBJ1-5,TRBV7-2,TGTGCCAGCAGTCATAGGGATCAGCCCCAGCATTTT,CASSHRDQPQHF
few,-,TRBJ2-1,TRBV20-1,TGCAGTGCGAGAGGGGGGGAAACCTACAATGAGCAGTTCTTC,CSARGGETYNEQFF
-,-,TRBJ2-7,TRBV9,TGTGCCAGCAGCGTAGGTGGGCAGGACTACGAGCAGTACTTC,CASSVGGQDYEQYF
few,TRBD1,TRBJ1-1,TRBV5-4,TGTGCCAGCAGCTTGTCAGGGGGCGAAGCTTTCTTT,CASSLSGGEAFF
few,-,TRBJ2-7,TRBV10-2,TGCGCCAGCAGACCTACAGGTTCCGGCTACGAGCAGTACTTC,CASRPTGSGYEQYF